What follows is one T cell receptor (beta chain) and its context. As yet, its antigen is unknown. Germline CDR1 is SEHNR and CDR2 is FQNEAQ (reference sequence). The CDR3 totals 15 residues. V was pared by 1 base and J by 3 bases, with 13 bases between. The data are from a study of T cells in Graves' hyperthyroidism and ophthalmopathy. Points from the study as a whole: Most thyroid-expanded clonotypes above 0.001 were also found in blood. A model of 13 V-J features distinguished ophthalmopathy from stable hyperthyroidism.

Amplification of TCR beta CDR3 regions was performed using RNA transcripts as template. TCR CDR3 underwent first-round RT-PCR with the HTBI primer set. TCRdb independently ran MiXCR on the multiplex PCR reads; one entry per CDR3 protein. The sample contains around 340,000 distinct CDR3 sequences, about 15% of which appear only once. The J gene is TRBJ2-7, the V gene TRBV7-9; D perhaps matches TRBD2 (6 bases). This TCR derives from a man younger than 40 with Graves' hyperthyroidism. Specimen: blood. CDR3 coding DNA: TGTGCCAGCAGCTTAGAAGCGGGCCCTTTCTACGAGCAGTACTTC. Translating gives CASSLEAGPFYEQYF.